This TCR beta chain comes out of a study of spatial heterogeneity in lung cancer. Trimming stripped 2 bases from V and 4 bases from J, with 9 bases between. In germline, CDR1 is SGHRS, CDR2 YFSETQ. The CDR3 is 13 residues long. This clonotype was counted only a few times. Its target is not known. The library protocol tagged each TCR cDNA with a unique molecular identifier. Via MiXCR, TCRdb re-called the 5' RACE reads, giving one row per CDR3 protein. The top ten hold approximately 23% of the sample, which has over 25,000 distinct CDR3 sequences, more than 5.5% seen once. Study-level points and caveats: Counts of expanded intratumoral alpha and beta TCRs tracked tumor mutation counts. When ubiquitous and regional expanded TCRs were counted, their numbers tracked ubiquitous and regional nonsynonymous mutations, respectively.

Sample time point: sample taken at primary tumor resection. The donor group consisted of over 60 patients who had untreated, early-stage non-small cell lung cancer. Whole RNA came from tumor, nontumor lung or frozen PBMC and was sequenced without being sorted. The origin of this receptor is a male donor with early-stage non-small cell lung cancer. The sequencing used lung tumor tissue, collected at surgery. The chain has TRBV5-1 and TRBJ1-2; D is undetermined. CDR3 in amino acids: CASSFDLLYGYTF. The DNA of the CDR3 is TGCGCCAGCAGCTTCGACCTCCTCTATGGCTACACCTTC.